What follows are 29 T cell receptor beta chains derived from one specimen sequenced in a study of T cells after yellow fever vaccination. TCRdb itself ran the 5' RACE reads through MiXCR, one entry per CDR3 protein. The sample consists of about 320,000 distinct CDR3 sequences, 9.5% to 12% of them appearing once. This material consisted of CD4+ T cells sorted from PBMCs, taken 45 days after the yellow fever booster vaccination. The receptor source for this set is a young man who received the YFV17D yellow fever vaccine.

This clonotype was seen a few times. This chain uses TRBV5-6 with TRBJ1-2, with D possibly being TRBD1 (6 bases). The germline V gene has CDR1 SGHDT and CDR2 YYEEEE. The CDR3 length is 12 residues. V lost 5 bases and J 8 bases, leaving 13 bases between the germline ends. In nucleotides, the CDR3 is TGTGCCAGCAGTCCCAGGGGTCGGGGCTACACCTTC. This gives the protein CASSPRGRGYTF. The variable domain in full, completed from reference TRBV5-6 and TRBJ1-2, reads DAGVTQSPTHLIKTRGQQVTLRCSPKSGHDTVSWYQQALGQGPQFIFQYYEEEERQRGNFPDRFSGHQFPNYSSELNVNALLLGDSALYLCASSPRGRGYTFGSGTRLTVV.

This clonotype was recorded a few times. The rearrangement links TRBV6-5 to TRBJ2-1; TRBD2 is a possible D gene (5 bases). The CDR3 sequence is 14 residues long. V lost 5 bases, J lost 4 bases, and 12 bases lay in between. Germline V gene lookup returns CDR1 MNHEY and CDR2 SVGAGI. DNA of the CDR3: TGTGCCAGCAGTAGAGTCGGGGTATACAATGAGCAGTTCTTC. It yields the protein CASSRVGVYNEQFF.

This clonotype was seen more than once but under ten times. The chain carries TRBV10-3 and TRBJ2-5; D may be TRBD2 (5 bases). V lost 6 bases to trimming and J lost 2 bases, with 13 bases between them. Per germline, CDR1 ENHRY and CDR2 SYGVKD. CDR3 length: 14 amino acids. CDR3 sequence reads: CAISLAGGQETQYF. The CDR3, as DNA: TGTGCCATCAGCCTCGCGGGTGGTCAAGAGACCCAGTACTTC.

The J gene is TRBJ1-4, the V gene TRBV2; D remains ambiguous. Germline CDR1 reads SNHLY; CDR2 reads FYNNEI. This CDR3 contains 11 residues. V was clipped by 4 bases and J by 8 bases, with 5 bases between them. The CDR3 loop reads CASSVGEKLFF. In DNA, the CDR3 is TGTGCCAGCAGTGTGGGGGAAAAACTGTTTTTT.

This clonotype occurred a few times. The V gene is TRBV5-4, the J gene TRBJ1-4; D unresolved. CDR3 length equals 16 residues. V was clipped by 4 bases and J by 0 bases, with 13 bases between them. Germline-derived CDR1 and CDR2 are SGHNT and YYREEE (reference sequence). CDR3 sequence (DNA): TGTGCCAGCAGCCCCGGCGCCGGTGCAACTAATGAAAAACTGTTTTTT. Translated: CASSPGAGATNEKLFF.

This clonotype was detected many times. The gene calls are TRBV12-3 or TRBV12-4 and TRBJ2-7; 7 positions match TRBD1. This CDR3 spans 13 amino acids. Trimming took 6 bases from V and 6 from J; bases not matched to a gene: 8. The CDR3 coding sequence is TGTGCCAGCAGGGTTGACAGGGTGGGCGAGCAGTACTTC. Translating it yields CASRVDRVGEQYF.

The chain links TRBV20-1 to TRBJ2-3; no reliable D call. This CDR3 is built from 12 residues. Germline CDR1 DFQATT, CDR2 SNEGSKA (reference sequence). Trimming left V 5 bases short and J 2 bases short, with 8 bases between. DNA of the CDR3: TGCAGTGCTCCAAGTTCCACAGATACGCAGTATTTT. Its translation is CSAPSSTDTQYF.

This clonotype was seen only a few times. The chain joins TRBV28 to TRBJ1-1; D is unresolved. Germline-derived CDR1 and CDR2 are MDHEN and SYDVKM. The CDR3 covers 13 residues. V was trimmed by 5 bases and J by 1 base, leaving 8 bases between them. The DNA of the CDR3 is TGTGCCAGCAGTCTAAGGGCGAACACTGAAGCTTTCTTT. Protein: CASSLRANTEAFF.

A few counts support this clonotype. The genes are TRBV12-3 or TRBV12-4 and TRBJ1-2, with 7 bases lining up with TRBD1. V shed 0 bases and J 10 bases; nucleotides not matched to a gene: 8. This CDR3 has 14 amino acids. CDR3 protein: CASSLALEGADYTF. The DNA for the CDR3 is TGTGCCAGCAGTTTAGCGCTCGAGGGGGCAGACTACACCTTC.

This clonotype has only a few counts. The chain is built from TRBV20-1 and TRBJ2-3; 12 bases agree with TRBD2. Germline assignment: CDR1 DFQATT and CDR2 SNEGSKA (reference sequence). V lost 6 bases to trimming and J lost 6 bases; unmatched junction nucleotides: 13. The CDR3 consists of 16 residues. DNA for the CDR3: TGCAGTGCCATCCGACTAGCGGGGGAGTCCCGTGATACGCAGTATTTT. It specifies CSAIRLAGESRDTQYF.

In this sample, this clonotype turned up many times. The DNA of the CDR3 is TGTGCCAGCAGTGTAAGTTCGGGCTCGCGGAATGAGCAGTTCTTC. Protein sequence: CASSVSSGSRNEQFF. The genes are TRBV6-4 and TRBJ2-1; the D is unclear. CDR1 is MRHNA, CDR2 SNTAGT, per germline. The CDR3 totals 15 residues. The germline V and J ends were trimmed by 4 bases and 7 bases, with 17 bases remaining between them.

CDR3 loop: CASSQAEGWFDEQFF. As DNA, the CDR3 is TGCGCCAGCAGCCAGGCGGAGGGTTGGTTCGATGAGCAGTTCTTC. The genes are TRBV4-1 and TRBJ2-1; tentative D call: TRBD2 (6 bases). The CDR3 is 15 amino acids. Trimming removed 3 bases at V and 8 bases at J, with 17 bases between. The germline gives CDR1 MGHRA, CDR2 YSYEKL.

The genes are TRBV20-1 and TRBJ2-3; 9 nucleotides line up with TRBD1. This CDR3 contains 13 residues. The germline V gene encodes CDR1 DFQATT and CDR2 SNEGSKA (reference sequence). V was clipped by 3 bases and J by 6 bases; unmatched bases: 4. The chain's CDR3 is CSARTGGPDTQYF. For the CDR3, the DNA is TGCAGTGCTAGGACAGGGGGTCCGGATACGCAGTATTTT.

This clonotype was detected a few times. The CDR3 DNA is TGTGCCAGCAGTACACTAGGTTTCCCCGCAGATACGCAGTATTTT. Translating it yields CASSTLGFPADTQYF. The chain recombines TRBV12-3 or TRBV12-4 with TRBJ2-3; TRBD2 is a possible D gene (5 bases). Trimming shortened V by 5 bases and J by 4 bases, and 16 bases separated the two germline ends. This CDR3 contains 15 residues.

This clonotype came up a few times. CDR3 amino acids: CASLTVTEAFF. In nucleotides, the CDR3 is TGTGCCAGTTTGACGGTTACTGAAGCTTTCTTT. The chain employs TRBV19 and TRBJ1-1, with D unresolved. Germline V gene data show CDR1 as LNHDA and CDR2 as SQIVND (reference sequence). There are 11 residues in the CDR3. The ends were cut back, 8 bases at V and 5 bases at J, with 9 bases in the middle.

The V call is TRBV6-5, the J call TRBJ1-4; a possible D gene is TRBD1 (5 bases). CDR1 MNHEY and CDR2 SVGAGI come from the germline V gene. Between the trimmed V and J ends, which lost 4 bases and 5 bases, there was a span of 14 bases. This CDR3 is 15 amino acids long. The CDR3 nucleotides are TGTGCCAGCAGTTCCTCCGGGGGGGGGAATGAAAAACTGTTTTTT. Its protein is CASSSSGGGNEKLFF.

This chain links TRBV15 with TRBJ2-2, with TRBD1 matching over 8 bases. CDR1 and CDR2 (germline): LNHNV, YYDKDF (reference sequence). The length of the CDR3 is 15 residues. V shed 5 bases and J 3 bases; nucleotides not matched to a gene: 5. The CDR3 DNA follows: TGTGCCACCAGCGGGGACAGGATAGACACCGGGGAGCTGTTTTTT. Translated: CATSGDRIDTGELFF.

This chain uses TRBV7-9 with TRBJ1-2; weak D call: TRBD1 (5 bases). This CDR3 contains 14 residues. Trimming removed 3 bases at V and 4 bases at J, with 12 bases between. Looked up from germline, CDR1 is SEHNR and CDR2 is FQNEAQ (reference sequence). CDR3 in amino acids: CASSLPGLTYGYTF. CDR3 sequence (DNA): TGTGCCAGCAGCTTGCCGGGACTGACCTATGGCTACACCTTC.

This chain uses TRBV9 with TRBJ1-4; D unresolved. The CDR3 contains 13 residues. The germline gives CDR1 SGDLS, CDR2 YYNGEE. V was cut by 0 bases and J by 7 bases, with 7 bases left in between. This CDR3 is CASSVGRGEKLFF. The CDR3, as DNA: TGTGCCAGCAGCGTAGGTCGCGGTGAAAAACTGTTTTTT.

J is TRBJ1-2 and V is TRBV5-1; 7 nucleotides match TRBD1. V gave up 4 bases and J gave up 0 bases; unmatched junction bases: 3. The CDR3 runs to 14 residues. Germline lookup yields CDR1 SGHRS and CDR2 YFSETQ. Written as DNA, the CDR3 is TGCGCCAGCAGCCCGGGACAGCCTAACTATGGCTACACCTTC. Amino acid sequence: CASSPGQPNYGYTF.

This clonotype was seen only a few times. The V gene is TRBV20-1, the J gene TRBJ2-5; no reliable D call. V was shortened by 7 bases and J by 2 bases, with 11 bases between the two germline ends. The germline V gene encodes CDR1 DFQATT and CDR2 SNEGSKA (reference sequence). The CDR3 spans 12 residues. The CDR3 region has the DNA TGCAGTGGATTGTGGGCACAAGAGACCCAGTACTTC. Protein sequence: CSGLWAQETQYF.

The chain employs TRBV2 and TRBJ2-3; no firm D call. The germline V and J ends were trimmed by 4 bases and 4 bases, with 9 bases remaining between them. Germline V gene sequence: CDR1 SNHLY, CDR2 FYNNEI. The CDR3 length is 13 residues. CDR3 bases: TGTGCCAGCAGTGTGGAATGGGCAGATACGCAGTATTTT. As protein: CASSVEWADTQYF.

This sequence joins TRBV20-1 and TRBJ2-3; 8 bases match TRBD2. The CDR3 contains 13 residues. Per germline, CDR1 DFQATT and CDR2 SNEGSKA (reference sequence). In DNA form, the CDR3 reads TGCGGATGGCCAGCGGGGGGCACAGATACGCAGTATTTT. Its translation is CGWPAGGTDTQYF.

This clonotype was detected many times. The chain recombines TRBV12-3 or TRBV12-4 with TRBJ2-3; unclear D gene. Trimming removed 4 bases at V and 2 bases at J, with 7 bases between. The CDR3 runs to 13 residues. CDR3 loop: CASSSRATDTQYF. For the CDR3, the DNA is TGTGCCAGCAGTTCCCGAGCCACAGATACGCAGTATTTT.

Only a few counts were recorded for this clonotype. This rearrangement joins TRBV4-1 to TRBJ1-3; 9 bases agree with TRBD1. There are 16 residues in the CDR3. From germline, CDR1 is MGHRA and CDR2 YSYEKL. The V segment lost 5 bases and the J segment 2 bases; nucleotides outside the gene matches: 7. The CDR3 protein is CASSRTRQGAGNTIYF. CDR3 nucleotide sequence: TGCGCCAGCAGCAGAACCCGACAGGGGGCTGGAAACACCATATATTTT.

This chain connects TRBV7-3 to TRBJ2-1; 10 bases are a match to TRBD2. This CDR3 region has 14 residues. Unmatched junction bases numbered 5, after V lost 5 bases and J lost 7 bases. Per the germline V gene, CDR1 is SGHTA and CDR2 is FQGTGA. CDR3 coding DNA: TGTGCCAGCAGCAGTAGCGGGGGGTTAAATGAGCAGTTCTTC. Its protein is CASSSSGGLNEQFF.

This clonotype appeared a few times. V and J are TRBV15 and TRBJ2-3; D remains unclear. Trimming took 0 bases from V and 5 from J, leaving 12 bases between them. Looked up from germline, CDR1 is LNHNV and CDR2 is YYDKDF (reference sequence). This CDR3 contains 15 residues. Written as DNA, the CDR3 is TGTGCCACCAGCAGAGATCGCAGCGTATTAGATACGCAGTATTTT. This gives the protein CATSRDRSVLDTQYF.

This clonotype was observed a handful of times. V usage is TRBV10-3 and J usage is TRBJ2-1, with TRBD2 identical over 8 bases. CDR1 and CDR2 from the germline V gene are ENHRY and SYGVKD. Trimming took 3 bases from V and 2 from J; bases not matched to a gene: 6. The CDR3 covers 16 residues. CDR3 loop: CAISDSAGDAYNEQFF. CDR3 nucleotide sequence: TGTGCCATCAGTGACTCAGCGGGGGACGCCTACAATGAGCAGTTCTTC.

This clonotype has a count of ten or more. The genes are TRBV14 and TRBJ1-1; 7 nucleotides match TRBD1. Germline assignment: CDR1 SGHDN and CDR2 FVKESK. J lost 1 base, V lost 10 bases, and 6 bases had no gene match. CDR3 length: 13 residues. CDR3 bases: TGTGCCACCCAGACAGGGTGGAACACTGAAGCTTTCTTT. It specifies CATQTGWNTEAFF.